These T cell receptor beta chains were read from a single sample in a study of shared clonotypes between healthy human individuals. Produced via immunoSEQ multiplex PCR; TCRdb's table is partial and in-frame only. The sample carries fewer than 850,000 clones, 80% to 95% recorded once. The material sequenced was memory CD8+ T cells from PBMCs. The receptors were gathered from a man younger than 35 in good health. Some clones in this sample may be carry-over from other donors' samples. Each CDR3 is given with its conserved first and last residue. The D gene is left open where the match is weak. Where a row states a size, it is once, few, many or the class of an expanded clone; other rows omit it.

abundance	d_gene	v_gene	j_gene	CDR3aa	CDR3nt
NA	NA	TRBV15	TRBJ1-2	CATSRDEVYPHGYTF	TGTGCCACCAGCAGAGATGAGGTCTACCCCCATGGCTACACCTTC
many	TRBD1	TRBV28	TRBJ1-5	CASSSPGQGASNQPQHF	TGTGCCAGCAGTTCACCGGGACAGGGGGCTAGCAATCAGCCCCAGCATTTT
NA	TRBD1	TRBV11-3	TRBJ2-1	CASSRQGFNEQFF	TGTGCCAGCAGTCGACAGGGGTTCAATGAGCAGTTCTTC
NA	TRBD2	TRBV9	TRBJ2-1	CASTPRASGDNEQFF	TGTGCCAGCACTCCGCGAGCTAGCGGGGACAATGAGCAGTTCTTC
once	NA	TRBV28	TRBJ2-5	CASSPGTNEETQYF	TGTGCCAGCAGTCCCGGGACCAACGAAGAGACCCAGTACTTC
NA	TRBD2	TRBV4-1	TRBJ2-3	CASSQEPSGTHRGGYTQYF	TGCGCCAGCAGCCAAGAACCTAGCGGGACCCACCGGGGGGGGTATACGCAGTATTTT
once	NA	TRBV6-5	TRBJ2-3	CASSYGGWGADTQYF	TGTGCCAGCAGTTACGGGGGATGGGGGGCAGATACGCAGTATTTT
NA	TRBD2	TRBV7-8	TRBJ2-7	CASSLVASGFYYEQYF	TGTGCCAGCAGCTTAGTGGCTAGCGGGTTTTACTACGAGCAGTACTTC
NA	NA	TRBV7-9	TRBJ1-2	CASSLGSYGYTF	TGTGCCAGCAGCTTAGGCAGCTATGGCTACACCTTC
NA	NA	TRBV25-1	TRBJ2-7	CASSDGTLTWEQYF	TGTGCCAGCAGTGATGGGACATTAACGTGGGAGCAGTACTTC
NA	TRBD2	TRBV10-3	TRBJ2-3	CAISGGREFPHTDTQYF	TGTGCCATCAGTGGTGGGCGGGAGTTCCCCCACACAGATACGCAGTATTTT
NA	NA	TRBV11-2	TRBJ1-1	CASSLVSSNTEAFF	TGTGCCAGCAGCTTAGTATCTTCCAACACTGAAGCTTTCTTT
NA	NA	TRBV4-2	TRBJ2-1	CASSAKRGDEQFF	TGTGCCAGCAGCGCGAAGAGGGGGGATGAGCAGTTCTTC
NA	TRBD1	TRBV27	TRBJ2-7	CASRGRTGVPYEQYF	TGTGCCAGTAGGGGGAGGACAGGGGTGCCCTACGAGCAGTACTTC
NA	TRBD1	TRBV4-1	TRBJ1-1	CASSLRPLGTANTEAFF	TGCGCCAGCAGCCTCCGACCTTTAGGGACAGCGAACACTGAAGCTTTCTTT
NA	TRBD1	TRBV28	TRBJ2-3	CASLSPWDRGSDTQYF	TGTGCCAGCCTCTCACCCTGGGACAGGGGGTCAGATACGCAGTATTTT
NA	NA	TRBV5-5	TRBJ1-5	CASSSDRSRHQPQHF	TGTGCCAGCAGCTCCGACAGGAGTCGGCATCAGCCCCAGCATTTT
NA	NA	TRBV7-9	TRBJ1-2	CASSSPQGNGGYTF	TGTGCCAGCAGCTCACCTCAGGGGAACGGTGGCTACACCTTC
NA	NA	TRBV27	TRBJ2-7	CASSLSFRGEQYF	TGTGCCAGCAGTTTATCCTTTCGTGGCGAGCAGTACTTC
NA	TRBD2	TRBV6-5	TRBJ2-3	CASSYQREGTDTQYF	TGTGCCAGCAGTTACCAGCGGGAGGGGACAGATACGCAGTATTTT
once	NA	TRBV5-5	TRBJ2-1	CASSLTEIALAYNEQFF	TGTGCCAGCAGCCTGACGGAAATAGCCCTTGCCTACAATGAGCAGTTCTTC
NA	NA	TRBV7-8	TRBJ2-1	CASSLEVGPEQFF	TGTGCCAGCAGCTTAGAGGTAGGGCCTGAGCAGTTCTTC
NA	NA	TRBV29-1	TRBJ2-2	CSVFGGRGELFF	TGCAGCGTTTTTGGAGGGCGCGGGGAGCTGTTTTTT
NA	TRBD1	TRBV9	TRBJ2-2	CASSTHRGPTGELFF	TGTGCCAGCAGCACCCACAGGGGGCCCACCGGGGAGCTGTTTTTT
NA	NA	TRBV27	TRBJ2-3	CASTPRGRLNTQYF	TGTGCCAGCACACCCCGAGGACGCTTGAATACGCAGTATTTT
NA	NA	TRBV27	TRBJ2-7	CASSSRASDEQYF	TGTGCCAGCAGTTCAAGGGCCTCGGACGAGCAGTACTTC
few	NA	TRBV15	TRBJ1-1	CATSRPHREQPIAFF	TGTGCCACCAGCAGACCTCACAGGGAACAACCGATTGCTTTCTTT
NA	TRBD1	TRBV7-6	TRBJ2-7	CASRRDSLYEQYF	TGTGCCAGCAGAAGGGACAGTCTCTACGAGCAGTACTTC
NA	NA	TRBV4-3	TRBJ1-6	CASSQVFGGSSYNSPLHF	TGCGCCAGCAGCCAAGTTTTTGGCGGAAGCTCCTATAATTCACCCCTCCACTTT
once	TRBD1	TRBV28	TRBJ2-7	CASSGGWGEQYF	TGTGCCAGCTCAGGGGGCTGGGGCGAGCAGTACTTC
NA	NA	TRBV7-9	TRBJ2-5	CASSSGTAWGETQYF	TGTGCCAGCAGCAGTGGGACCGCCTGGGGGGAGACCCAGTACTTC
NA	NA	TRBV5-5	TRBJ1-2	CASSLVASDNRGYTF	TGTGCCAGCAGCTTGGTGGCAAGCGATAATCGCGGCTACACCTTC
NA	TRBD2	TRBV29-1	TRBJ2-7	CSVTLGGRFSYEQYF	TGCAGCGTTACTCTGGGCGGGAGGTTCTCCTACGAGCAGTACTTC
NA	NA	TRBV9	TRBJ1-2	CASSVVPGRPLPYGYTF	TGTGCCAGCAGCGTAGTACCCGGACGGCCTCTACCCTATGGCTACACCTTC
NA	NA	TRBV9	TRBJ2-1	CASSLANEQFF	TGTGCCAGCAGCCTCGCGAATGAGCAGTTCTTC
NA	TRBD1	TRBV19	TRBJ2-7	CASSTWTGGSYEQYF	TGTGCCAGTAGTACCTGGACAGGGGGTTCTTATGAGCAGTACTTC
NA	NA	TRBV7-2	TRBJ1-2	CASSNPGPPVYGYTF	TGTGCCAGCAGCAACCCGGGACCGCCTGTTTATGGCTACACCTTC
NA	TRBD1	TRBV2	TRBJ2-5	CAILYRGTQETQYF	TGTGCCATCCTCTACAGGGGTACCCAAGAGACCCAGTACTTC
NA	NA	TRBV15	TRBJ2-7	CATSTKGAGQPYEQYF	TGTGCCACCAGCACCAAGGGAGCGGGACAACCCTACGAGCAGTACTTC
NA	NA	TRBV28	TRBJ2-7	CASSLPSYEQYF	TGTGCCAGCAGCCTGCCATCCTACGAGCAGTACTTC
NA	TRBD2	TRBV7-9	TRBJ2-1	CASRAGGTRDEQFF	TGTGCCAGCAGGGCGGGAGGGACGAGGGATGAGCAGTTCTTC
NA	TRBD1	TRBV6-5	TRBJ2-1	CASSYSRQGSYNEQFF	TGTGCCAGCAGTTACTCGAGACAGGGGTCCTACAATGAGCAGTTCTTC
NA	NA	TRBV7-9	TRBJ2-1	CASSFQGIYNEQFF	TGTGCCAGCAGCTTTCAGGGTATCTACAATGAGCAGTTCTTC
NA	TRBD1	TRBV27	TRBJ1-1	CASSARQGVVNTEAFF	TGTGCCAGCAGCGCCAGACAGGGGGTAGTGAACACTGAAGCTTTCTTT
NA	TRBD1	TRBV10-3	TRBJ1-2	CAISESIQGAHGYTF	TGTGCCATCAGTGAGTCTATACAGGGGGCGCACGGCTACACCTTC
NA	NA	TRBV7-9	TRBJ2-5	CASSPWVGGETQYF	TGTGCCAGCAGCCCGTGGGTAGGGGGAGAGACCCAGTACTTC
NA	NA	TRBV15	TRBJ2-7	CATSRRSGDSDEQYF	TGTGCCACCAGCAGACGCTCTGGTGATTCGGACGAGCAGTACTTC
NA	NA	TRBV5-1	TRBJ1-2	CASSSGPGNGYTF	TGCGCCAGCAGCTCGGGACCCGGTAATGGCTACACCTTC
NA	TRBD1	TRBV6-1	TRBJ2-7	CASSAPGTGDPYEQYF	TGTGCCAGCAGTGCCCCCGGGACAGGGGACCCCTACGAGCAGTACTTC
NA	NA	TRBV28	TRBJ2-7	CASSQLYEQYF	TGTGCCAGCAGTCAACTTTACGAGCAGTACTTC
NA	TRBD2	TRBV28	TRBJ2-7	CASSRRAGERSYEQYF	TGTGCCAGCAGTAGACGAGCGGGAGAGAGATCCTACGAGCAGTACTTC
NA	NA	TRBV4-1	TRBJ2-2	CASSHATGTGELFF	TGCGCCAGCAGCCATGCCACAGGGACCGGGGAGCTGTTTTTT
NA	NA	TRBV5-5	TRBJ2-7	CASNKDMSSYEQYF	TGTGCCAGCAACAAAGACATGAGCTCCTACGAGCAGTACTTC